The next 3 T cell receptor beta chains were all read from a single sample in a study of CD4 and CD8 cells across lung adenocarcinoma regions. TCRdb called the PCR reads again in MiXCR, with one record for every CDR3 protein. The data contain 20,000 to 30,000 distinct CDR3 sequences, around 52% of them singletons. The sequenced material came from CD4+ T cells from the center of a lung tumor. These receptors were collected from a male donor with lung adenocarcinoma. The CD4 and CD8 labels of this study may be unreliable.

This clonotype was seen a handful of times. CDR3 sequence: CASSSRGVYNEQYF. For the CDR3, the DNA is TGTGCCAGCAGCTCGCGGGGGGTCTACAATGAGCAGTACTTC. The chain employs TRBV7-2 and TRBJ2-1, with TRBD2 matching over 8 bases. TRBJ2-7 matches the DNA end more closely, so the J call is doubtful. Germline values: CDR1 SGHTA, CDR2 FQGNSA. The CDR3 is 14 residues long.

The rearrangement joins TRBV12-3 or TRBV12-4 to TRBJ2-3, with 7 bases identical to TRBD2. The junction had 10 bases not matched to a gene; V was cut back by 6 bases and J by 1 base. The CDR3 covers 16 residues. The DNA for the CDR3 is TGTGCCAGCAGGGCAACTGGGGGGGGTGGCACAGATACGCAGTATTTT. Translation: CASRATGGGGTDTQYF.

Concerning this clonotype itself: Compared with germline, one end of the junction differs, possibly owing to a read error. The chain links TRBV6-1 to TRBJ2-3, with D perhaps assigned TRBD1 or TRBD2 (5 bases each). Germline CDR1 is MNHNS and CDR2 is SASEGT. CDR3 size: 15 residues. The CDR3 DNA reads as TGTGCCAGGAGGGAGCAGGGTGTGAGCTCAGATACGCAGTACTTT. Translation: CARREQGVSSDTQYF.